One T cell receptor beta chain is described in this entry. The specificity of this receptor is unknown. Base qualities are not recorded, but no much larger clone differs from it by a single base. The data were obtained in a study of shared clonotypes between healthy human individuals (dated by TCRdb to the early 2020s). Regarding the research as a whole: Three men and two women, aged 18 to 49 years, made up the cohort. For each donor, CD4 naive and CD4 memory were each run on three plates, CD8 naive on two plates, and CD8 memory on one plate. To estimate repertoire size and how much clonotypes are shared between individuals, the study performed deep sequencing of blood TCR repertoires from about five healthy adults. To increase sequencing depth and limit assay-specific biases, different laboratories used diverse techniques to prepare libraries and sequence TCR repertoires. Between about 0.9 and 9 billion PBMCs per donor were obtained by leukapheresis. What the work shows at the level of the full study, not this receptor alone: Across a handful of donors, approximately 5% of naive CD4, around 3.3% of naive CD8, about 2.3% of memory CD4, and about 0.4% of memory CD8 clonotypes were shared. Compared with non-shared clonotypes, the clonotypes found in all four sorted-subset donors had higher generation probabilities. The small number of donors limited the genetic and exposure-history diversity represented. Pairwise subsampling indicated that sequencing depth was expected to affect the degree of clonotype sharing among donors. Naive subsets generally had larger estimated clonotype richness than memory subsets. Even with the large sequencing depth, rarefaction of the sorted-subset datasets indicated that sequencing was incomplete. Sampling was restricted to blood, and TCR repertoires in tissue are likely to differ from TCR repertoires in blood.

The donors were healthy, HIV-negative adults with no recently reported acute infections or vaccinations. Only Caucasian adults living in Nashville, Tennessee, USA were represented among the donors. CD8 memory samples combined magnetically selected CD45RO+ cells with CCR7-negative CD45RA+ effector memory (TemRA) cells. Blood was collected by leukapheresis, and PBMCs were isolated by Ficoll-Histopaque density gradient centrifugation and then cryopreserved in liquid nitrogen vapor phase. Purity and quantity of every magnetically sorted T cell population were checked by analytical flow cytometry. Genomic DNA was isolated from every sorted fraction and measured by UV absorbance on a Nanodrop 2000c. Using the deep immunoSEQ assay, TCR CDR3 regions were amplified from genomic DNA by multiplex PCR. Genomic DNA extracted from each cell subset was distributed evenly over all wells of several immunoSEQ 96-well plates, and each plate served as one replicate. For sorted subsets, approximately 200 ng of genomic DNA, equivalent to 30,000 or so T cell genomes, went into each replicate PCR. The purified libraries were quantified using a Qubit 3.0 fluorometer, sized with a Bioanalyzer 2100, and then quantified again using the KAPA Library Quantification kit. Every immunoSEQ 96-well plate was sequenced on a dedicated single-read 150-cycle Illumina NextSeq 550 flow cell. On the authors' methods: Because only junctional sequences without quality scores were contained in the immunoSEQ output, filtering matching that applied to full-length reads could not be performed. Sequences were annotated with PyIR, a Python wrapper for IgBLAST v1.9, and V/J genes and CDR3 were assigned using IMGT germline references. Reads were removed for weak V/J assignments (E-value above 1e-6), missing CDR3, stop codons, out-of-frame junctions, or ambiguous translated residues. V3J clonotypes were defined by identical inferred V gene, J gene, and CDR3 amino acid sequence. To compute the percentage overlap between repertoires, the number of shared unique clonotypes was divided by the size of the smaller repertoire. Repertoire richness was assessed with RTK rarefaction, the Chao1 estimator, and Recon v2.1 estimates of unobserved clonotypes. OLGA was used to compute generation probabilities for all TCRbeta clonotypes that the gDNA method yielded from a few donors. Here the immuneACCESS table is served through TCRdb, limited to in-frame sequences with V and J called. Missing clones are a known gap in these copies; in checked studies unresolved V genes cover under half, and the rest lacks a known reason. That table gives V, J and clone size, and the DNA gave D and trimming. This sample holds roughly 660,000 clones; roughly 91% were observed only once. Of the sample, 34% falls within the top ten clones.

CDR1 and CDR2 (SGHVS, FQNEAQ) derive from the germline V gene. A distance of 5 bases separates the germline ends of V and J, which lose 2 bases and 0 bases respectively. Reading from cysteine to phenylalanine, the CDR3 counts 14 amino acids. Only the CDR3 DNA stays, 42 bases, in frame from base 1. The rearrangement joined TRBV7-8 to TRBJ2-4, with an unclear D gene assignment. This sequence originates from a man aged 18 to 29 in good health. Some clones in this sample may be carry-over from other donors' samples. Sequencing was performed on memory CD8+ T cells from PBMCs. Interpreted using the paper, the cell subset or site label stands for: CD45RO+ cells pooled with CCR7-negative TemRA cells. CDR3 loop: CASSLFLAKNIQYF. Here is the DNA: TGTGCCAGCAGCTTATTTTTAGCCAAAAACATTCAGTACTTC.